This TCR beta chain was sequenced for a study of somatic mutations in cytotoxic T cells in rheumatoid arthritis. Study summary: Using a FACSAria II or Sony SH800, a portion of the V beta antibody-stained T-cell populations were flow-sorted at nearly 100% purity, and among those populations were V beta1+ cells that were then sequenced for TCRB.

In its sample, this clone was seen a few times. The antigen remains unidentified. Study-wide results and caveats: The study found no significant difference in CD8+ T-cell clonality between rheumatoid arthritis patients and age-matched healthy controls. Among patients with rheumatoid arthritis, but not healthy controls, CD8+ clonality increased with age.

Using immunoSEQ multiplex PCR, the repertoire was profiled, and TCRdb retains in-frame clones only, with some absent. The table lists roughly 19,000 clones, just over 85% of them singletons. Germline V gene data show CDR1 as MNHEY and CDR2 as SMNVEV (reference sequence). The CDR3 runs 14 residues. Unmatched junction bases numbered 7, after V lost 7 bases and J lost 5 bases. Material for sequencing was CD8+ T cells sorted from blood. This receptor was obtained from a woman in her fifties or sixties in good health. This chain connects TRBV27 to TRBJ2-2; 7 bases are a match to TRBD2. CDR3: CASTLGGLTGELFF. The CDR3 nucleotides read TGTGCCAGCACCCTGGGGGGGTTGACCGGGGAGCTGTTTTTT.